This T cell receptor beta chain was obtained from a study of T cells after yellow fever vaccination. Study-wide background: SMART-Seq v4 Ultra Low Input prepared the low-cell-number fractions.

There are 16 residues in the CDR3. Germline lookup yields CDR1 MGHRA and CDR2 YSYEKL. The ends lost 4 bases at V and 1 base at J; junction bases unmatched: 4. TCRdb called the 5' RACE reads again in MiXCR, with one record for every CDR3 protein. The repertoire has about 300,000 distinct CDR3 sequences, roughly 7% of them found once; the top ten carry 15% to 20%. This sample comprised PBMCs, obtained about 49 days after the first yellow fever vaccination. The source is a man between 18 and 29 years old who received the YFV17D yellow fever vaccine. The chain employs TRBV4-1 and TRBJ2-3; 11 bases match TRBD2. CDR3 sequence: CASSRDSGGGTDTQYF. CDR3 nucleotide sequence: TGCGCCAGCAGCCGAGATAGCGGGGGGGGCACAGATACGCAGTATTTT.